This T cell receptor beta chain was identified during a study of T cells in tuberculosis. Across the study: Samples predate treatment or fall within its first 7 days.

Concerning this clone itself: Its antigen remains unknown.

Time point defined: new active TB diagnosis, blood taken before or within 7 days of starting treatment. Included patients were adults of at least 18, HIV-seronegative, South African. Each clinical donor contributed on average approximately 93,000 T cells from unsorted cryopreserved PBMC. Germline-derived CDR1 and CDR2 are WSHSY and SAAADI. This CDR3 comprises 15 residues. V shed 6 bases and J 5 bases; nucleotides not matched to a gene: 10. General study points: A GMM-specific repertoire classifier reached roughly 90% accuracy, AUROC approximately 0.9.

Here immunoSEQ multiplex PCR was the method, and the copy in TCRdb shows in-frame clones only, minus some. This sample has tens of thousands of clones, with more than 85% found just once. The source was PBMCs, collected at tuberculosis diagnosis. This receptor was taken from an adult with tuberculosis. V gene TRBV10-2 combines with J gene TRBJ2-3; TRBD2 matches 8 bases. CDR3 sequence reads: CASRPRAGGRDTQYF. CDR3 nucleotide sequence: TGCGCCAGCAGGCCCAGGGCGGGGGGCAGAGATACGCAGTATTTT.